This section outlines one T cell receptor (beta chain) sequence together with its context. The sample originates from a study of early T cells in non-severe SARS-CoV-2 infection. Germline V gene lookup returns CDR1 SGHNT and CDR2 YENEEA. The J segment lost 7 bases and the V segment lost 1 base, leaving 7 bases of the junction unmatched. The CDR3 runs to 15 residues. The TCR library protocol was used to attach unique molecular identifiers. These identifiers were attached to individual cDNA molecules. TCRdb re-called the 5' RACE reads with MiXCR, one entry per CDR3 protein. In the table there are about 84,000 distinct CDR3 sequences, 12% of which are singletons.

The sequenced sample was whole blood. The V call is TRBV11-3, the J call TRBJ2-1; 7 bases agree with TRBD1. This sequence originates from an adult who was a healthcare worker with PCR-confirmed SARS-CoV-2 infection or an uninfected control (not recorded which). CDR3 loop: CASSLVGGFGNEQFF. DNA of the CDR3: TGTGCCAGCAGCTTAGTAGGGGGCTTCGGTAATGAGCAGTTCTTC.